Sequencing of this TCR beta chain was carried out in a study of cytomegalovirus exposure and HLA in healthy donors. Study observations and caveats: Some segments of the V type, notably TRBV6-2 and TRBV6-3, were excluded as indistinguishable. For TCR beta chains, V- and J-gene trimming was later linked to a missense DCLRE1C variant.

Germline loops: CDR1 SGDLS, CDR2 YYNGEE. The length of the CDR3 is 13 residues. V was pared by 10 bases and J by 5 bases, with 18 bases between. Comments on this clone: Its antigen is not known.

The PCR used 60 Vbeta and 13 Jbeta primers. Original data processing: A later analysis counted 70 million to 85 million unique TCR beta chains, around 10 million shared. This table comes from immunoSEQ multiplex PCR, and its TCRdb copy is limited to in-frame clones, with some not included. That table supplies the V and J calls and clone size; D and trimming were determined from the DNA. The sample has approximately 140,000 clones, about 71% seen once. Likely unrecorded immune exposures existed in these nominally healthy donors. This rearrangement joins TRBV9 to TRBJ1-1; D remains unclear. What was sequenced was PBMCs. The TCR originated in a woman aged 55-70 years in good health and CMV-seropositive. The CDR3 DNA sequence: TGTGCCGTCCGAAGTAAAAGCGATACTGAAGCTTTCTTT. Translation gives CAVRSKSDTEAFF.